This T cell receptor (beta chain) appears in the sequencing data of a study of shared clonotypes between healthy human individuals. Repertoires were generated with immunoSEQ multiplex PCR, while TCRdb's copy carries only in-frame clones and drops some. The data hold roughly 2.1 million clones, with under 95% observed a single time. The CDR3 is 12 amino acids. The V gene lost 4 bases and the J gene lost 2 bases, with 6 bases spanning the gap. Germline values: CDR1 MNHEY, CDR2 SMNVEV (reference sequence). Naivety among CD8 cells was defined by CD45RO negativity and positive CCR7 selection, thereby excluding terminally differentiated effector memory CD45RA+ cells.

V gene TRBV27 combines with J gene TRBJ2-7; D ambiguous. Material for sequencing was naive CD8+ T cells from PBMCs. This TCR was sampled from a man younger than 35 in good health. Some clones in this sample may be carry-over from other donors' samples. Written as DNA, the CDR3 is TGTGCCAGCAGTTGTAGGACCTACGAGCAGTACTTC. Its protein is CASSCRTYEQYF.